Listed below are T cell receptor beta chains from one sample, sequenced in a study of OX40 agonist ivuxolimab in advanced cancers. Repertoires were generated with immunoSEQ multiplex PCR, while TCRdb's copy carries only in-frame clones and drops some. The repertoire holds 75,000 to 80,000 clones, approximately 86% seen once, with under 2% in the top ten. The material was CD4+ or CD8+ T cells sorted from blood, obtained in a trial of the OX40 agonist ivuxolimab. The receptors were sampled from an adult with an advanced solid tumor such as melanoma, head and neck, liver or kidney cancer. Both conserved end residues are part of each CDR3. The D gene is left open where the match is weak. Clone size is shown for a subset of rows, as once, few, many or a class of expanded clone.

v_gene	abundance	d_gene	j_gene	CDR3nt	CDR3aa
TRBV15	-	-	TRBJ2-1	TGTGCCACCAGCGAACACAGAGAAGTGTACAATGAGCAGTTCTTC	CATSEHREVYNEQFF
TRBV7-8	-	-	TRBJ2-5	TGTGCCAGCAGCCCAATCCTGCGGGGAGAGACCCAGTACTTC	CASSPILRGETQYF
TRBV11-3	-	-	TRBJ2-3	TGTGCCAGCAGCCCACCCGGGGTCCCGGATACGCAGTATTTT	CASSPPGVPDTQYF
TRBV7-9	once	TRBD1	TRBJ1-4	TGTGCCAGCAGCCAGGACAGGGGGTCTGCAACTAATGAAAAACTGTTTTTT	CASSQDRGSATNEKLFF
TRBV7-9	-	-	TRBJ2-1	TGTGCCAGCAGCTTAGGTACAGGGAGGCATGAGCAGTTCTTC	CASSLGTGRHEQFF
TRBV28	-	-	TRBJ2-5	TGTGCCAGCAGTTACTCACAGGGTATTGGGAGGGAGACCCAGTACTTC	CASSYSQGIGRETQYF
TRBV6-5	once	-	TRBJ1-5	TGTGCCAGCAGTGAAGTGTTTAACCAGCCCCAGCATTTT	CASSEVFNQPQHF
TRBV18	-	-	TRBJ2-7	TGTGCCAGCTCCGGGGCTAGCGACGGATCCTACGAGCAGTACTTC	CASSGASDGSYEQYF
TRBV10-3	-	-	TRBJ1-2	TGTGCCATCAGTGAGTCGGAAGGGGCCTATGGCTACACCTTC	CAISESEGAYGYTF
TRBV30	-	-	TRBJ2-2	TGTGCCTGGGGCAGGGGATTGAACACCGGGGAGCTGTTTTTT	CAWGRGLNTGELFF
TRBV5-1	-	-	TRBJ1-4	TGCGCCAGCAGCTTGGCCATGGGTGATGAAAAACTGTTTTTT	CASSLAMGDEKLFF
TRBV5-4	once	-	TRBJ2-5	TGTGCCAGCAGCTTGCGACAAGAGACCCAGTACTTC	CASSLRQETQYF
TRBV5-7	-	TRBD1	TRBJ1-1	TGTGCCAGCAGCTTCCGAGGACAGGGCGATTGGAACACTGAAGCTTTCTTT	CASSFRGQGDWNTEAFF
TRBV15	-	-	TRBJ1-1	TGTGCCACCAGCAGGGGCGGGACGGGTAACACTGAAGCTTTCTTT	CATSRGGTGNTEAFF
TRBV7-9	few	TRBD1	TRBJ1-1	TGTGCCAGCAGCTTACGGACAGGGCCGAACACTGAAGCTTTCTTT	CASSLRTGPNTEAFF
TRBV4-2	few	-	TRBJ1-2	TGTGCCAGCAGCCAATTTATCGGGACCCCGGGTGGCTACACCTTC	CASSQFIGTPGGYTF